This TCR beta chain emerged from a study of T cell responses to AZD1222 COVID-19 vaccine (dated by TCRdb to the early 2020s). About the study as a whole: A total of approximately 250 trial participants underwent TCR sequencing, of whom roughly 210 had received two doses of AZD1222 and around 25 had received two doses of the MenACWY control vaccine. Trial participants were enrolled by age into 18-55, 56-69 and 70-plus year subgroups, with around 150, 28 and 57 TCR-sequenced participants respectively. General findings and caveats noted by the study authors: Reportedly, almost half of the unique spike-specific TCRs recognized epitopes lying outside the regions that are mutated in the B.1.351 and B.1.1.7 variants. Only six or seven AZD1222 recipients were SARS-CoV-2 seropositive at baseline, limiting conclusions about previously exposed vaccinees. No day 14 peak-response samples were available, so repertoires were characterized only after the peak T cell response. The 56-69-year group was small, and its depth increase did not reach significance, likely because of low power. CD4 TCRs associated with the vaccine covered the entire spike protein, and the dominant responses were in regions 160-218 and 743-854. Spike-specific TCR breadth and depth rose significantly after two AZD1222 doses compared with day 0 and with MenACWY recipients. Participants were mostly white British and included more females than males, and it was suggested by the authors that clonal diversity may have been underestimated.

The time point label here, explained by the study, means: about 28 days (+/-7) after the second vaccine dose. AZD1222 recipients given second doses at about 4 weeks or at about 12 weeks were pooled, since spike-specific TCR depth and breadth were not found to differ between the two schedules. Vaccinee samples were obtained from the UK trials COV001 and COV002, which included a single-blind randomized controlled phase 2/3 trial of AZD1222 (ChAdOx1 nCoV-19) in healthy adults. For TCRbeta chain sequencing, PBMC samples from trial participants were taken at day 0 and at day 28 after the second dose. Unmatched junction bases come to 7, with V trimmed by 5 bases and J by 3 bases. CDR1 and CDR2, looked up from the germline V gene, are LGHNT and FRNRAP. The CDR3 measures 15 amino acids from cysteine to phenylalanine. The entry retains the CDR3 DNA only, 45 bases that are in frame from base 1. As regards this clone: This clone's antigen is unknown. No base-level quality is on record; no much larger clone is a single base apart.

The CDR3 regions of human TCRbeta chains were subjected to immunosequencing. The study's own analysis went as follows. TCRs in the repertoires were compared against a reference library of SARS-CoV-2-specific TCRs that had been generated with the MIRA antigen-specificity platform. Breadth was defined as the fraction of unique TCRs that were SARS-CoV-2-associated, and depth was defined as the fraction of total T cells that were SARS-CoV-2-associated. Each spike-specific TCR was assigned to its reactive spike region and to a CD4 or CD8 class using the MIRA data. Log10-transformed breadth and depth values were compared by one-way ANOVA with Sidak's multiple comparisons tests. TCRdb limited this immuneACCESS table to in-frame rearrangements with V and J called. A share of clones is missing; checked studies link under half to unresolved V genes, and the rest is unexplained. The V and J calls and clone size come from that table; D and trimming were worked out from the DNA. Present in this sample are approximately 130,000 clones, about 89% of which were seen just once. The ten top clones hold roughly a tenth of the sample.

The receptor chain draws on TRBV12-5 and TRBJ1-3; TRBD1 agrees with 7 junctional bases. The receptor was derived from an adult who received the AZD1222 COVID-19 vaccine. The input for sequencing was peripheral blood, taken 28 days after the second AZD1222 dose. CDR3 protein: CASGIETGLGNTIYF. At the DNA level, the sequence is TGTGCTAGTGGTATAGAGACAGGGCTTGGAAACACCATATATTTT.